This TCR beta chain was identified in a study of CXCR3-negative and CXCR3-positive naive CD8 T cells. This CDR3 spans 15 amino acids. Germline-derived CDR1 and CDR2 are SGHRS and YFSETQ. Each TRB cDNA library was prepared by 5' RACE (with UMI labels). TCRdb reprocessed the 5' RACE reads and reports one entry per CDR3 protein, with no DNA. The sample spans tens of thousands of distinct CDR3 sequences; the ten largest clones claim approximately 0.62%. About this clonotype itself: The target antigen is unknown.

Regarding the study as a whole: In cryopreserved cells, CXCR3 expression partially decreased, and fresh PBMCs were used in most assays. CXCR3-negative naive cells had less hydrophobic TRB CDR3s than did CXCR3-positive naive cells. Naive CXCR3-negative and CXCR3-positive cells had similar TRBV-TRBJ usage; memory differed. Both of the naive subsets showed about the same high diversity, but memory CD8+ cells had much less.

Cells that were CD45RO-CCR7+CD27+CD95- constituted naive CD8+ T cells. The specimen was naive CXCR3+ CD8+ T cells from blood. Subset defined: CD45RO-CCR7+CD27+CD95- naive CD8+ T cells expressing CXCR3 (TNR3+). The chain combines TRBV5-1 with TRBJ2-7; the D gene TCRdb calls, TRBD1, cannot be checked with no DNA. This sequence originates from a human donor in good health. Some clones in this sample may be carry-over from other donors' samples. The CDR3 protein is CASSLSSGQGYEQYF.